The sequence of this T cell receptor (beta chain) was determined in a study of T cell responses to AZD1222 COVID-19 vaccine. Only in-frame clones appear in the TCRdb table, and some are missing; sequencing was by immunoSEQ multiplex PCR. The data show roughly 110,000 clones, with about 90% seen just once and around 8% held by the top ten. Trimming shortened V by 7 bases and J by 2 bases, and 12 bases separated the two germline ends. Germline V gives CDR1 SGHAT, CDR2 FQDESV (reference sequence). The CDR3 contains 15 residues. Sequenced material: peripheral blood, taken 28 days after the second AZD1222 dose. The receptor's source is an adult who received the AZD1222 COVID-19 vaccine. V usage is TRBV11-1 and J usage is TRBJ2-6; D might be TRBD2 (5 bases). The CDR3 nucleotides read TGTGCCAGCACCGGAGGTGGAACTGGGGCCAACGTCCTGACTTTC. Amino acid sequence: CASTGGGTGANVLTF.